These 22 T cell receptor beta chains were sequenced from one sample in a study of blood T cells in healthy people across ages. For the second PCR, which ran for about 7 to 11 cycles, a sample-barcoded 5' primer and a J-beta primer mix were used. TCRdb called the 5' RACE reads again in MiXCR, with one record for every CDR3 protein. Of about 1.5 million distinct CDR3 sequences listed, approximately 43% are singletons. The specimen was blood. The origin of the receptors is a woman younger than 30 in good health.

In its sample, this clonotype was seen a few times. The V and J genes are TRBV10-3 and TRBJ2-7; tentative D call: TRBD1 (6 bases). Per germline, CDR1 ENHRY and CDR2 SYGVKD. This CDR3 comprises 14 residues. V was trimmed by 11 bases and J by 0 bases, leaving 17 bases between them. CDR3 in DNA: TGTGCCGCCTATTTCGTGACAGGCTCCTACGAGCAGTACTTC. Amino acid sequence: CAAYFVTGSYEQYF.

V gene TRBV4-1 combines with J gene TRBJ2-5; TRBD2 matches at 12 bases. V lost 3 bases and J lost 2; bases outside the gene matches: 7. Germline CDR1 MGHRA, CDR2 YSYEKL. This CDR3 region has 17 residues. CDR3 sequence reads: CASSQGTSGRYQETQYF. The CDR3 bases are TGCGCCAGCAGCCAGGGAACTAGCGGGAGGTATCAAGAGACCCAGTACTTC.

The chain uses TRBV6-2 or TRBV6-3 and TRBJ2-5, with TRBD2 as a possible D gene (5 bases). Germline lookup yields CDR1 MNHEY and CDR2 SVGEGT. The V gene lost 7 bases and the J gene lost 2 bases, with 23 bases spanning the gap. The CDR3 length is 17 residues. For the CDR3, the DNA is TGTGCCAGCAATCCACACGGTTGGGATGGGAGTCAAGAGACCCAGTACTTC. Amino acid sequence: CASNPHGWDGSQETQYF.

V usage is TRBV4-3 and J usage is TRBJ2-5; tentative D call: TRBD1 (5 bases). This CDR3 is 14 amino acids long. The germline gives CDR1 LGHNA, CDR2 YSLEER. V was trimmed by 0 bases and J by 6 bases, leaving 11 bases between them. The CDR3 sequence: CASSQDRVLQTQYF. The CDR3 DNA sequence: TGCGCCAGCAGCCAAGACAGGGTTTTACAGACCCAGTACTTC.

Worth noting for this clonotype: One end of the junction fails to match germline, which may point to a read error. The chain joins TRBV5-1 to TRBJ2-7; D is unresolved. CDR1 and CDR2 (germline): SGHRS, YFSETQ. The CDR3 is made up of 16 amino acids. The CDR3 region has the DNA TGCGCCAGCAGCCCCGAATGGGTCCAAATCTCCTACGAGCAGTATTTC. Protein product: CASSPEWVQISYEQYF.

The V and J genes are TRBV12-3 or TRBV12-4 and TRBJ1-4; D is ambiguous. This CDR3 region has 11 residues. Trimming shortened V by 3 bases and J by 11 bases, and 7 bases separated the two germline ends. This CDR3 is CASSLAAKLFF. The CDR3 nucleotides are TGTGCCAGCAGTTTGGCGGCCAAACTGTTTTTT.

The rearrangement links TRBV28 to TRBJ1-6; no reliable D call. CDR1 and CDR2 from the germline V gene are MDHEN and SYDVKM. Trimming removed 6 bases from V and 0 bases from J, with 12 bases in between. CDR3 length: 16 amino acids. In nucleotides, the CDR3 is TGTGCCAGCAGCCCCCTTTCCAGCTCCTATAATTCACCCCTCCACTTT. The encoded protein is CASSPLSSSYNSPLHF.

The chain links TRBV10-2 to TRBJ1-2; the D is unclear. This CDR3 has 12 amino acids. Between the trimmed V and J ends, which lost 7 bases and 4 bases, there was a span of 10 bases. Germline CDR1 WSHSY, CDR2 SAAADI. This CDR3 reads CASTDPGYGYTF. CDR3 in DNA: TGCGCCAGCACTGACCCAGGCTATGGCTACACCTTC.

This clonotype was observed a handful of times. CDR3 protein: CASSLNTAAYEQYF. DNA of the CDR3: TGCGCCAGCAGCTTGAATACAGCCGCCTACGAGCAGTACTTC. The chain recombines TRBV5-1 with TRBJ2-7; D gene unclear. V was pared by 1 base and J by 2 bases, with 10 bases between. CDR1 is SGHRS, CDR2 YFSETQ, per germline. CDR3 length: 14 residues.

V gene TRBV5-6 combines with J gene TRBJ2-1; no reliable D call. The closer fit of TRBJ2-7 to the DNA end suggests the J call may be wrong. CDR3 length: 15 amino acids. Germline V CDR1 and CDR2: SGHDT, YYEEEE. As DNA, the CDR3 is TGTGCCAGCAGCTCCCGACGGAGCTCCTACAATGAGCAGTACTTC. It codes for CASSSRRSSYNEQYF.

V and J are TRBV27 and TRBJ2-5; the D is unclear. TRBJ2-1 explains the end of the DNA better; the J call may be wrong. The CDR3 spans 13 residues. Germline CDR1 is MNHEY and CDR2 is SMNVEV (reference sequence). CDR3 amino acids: CASSLGLRETQFF. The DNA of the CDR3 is TGTGCCAGCAGTTTAGGCTTACGAGAGACCCAGTTCTTC.

CDR3 sequence reads: CSAGPRAPGYTF. The CDR3 DNA sequence: TGCAGTGCAGGCCCTCGAGCCCCTGGCTACACCTTC. The gene calls are TRBV20-1 and TRBJ1-2; D call uncertain. The CDR3 totals 12 residues. Trimming left V 6 bases short and J 7 bases short, with 15 bases between. CDR1 and CDR2 (germline): DFQATT, SNEGSKA (reference sequence).

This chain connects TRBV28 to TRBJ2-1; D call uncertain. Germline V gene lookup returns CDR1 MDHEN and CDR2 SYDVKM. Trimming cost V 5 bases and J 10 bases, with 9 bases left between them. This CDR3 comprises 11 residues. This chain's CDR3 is CASSPSEEQFF. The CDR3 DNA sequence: TGTGCCAGCAGTCCCTCTGAGGAGCAGTTCTTC.

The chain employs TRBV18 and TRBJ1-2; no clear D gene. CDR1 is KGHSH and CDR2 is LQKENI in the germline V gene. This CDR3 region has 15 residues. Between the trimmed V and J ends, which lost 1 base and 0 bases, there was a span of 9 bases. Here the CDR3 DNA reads TGTGCCAGCTCACCACTTGCGGACGCTAACTATGGCTACACCTTC. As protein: CASSPLADANYGYTF.

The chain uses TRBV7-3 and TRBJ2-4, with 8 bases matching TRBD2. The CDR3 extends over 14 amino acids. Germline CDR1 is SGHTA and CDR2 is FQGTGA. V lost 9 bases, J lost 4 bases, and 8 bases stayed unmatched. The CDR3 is CASSSGSGKNIQYF. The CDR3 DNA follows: TGTGCCAGTAGCAGCGGGAGTGGGAAAAACATTCAGTACTTC.

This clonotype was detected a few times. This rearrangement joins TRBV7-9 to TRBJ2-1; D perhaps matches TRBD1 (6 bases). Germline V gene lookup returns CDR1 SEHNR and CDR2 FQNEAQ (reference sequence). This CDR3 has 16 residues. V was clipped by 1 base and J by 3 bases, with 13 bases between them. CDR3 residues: CASSLVLGGDYNEQFF. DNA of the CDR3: TGTGCCAGCAGCTTAGTGCTAGGGGGAGACTACAATGAGCAGTTCTTC.

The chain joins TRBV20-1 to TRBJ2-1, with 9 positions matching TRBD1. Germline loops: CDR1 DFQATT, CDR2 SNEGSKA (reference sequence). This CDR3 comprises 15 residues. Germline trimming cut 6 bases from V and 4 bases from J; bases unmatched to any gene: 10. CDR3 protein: CSAPRWDRAYNEQFF. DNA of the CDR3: TGCAGTGCCCCACGGTGGGACAGGGCGTACAATGAGCAGTTCTTC.

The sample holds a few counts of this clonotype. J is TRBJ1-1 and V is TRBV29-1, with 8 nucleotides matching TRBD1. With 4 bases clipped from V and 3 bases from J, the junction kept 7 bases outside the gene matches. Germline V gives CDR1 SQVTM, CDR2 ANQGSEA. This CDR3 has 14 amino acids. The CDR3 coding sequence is TGCAGCGTTGGGGGGCGGACAGGGTACACTGAAGCTTTCTTT. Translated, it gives CSVGGRTGYTEAFF.

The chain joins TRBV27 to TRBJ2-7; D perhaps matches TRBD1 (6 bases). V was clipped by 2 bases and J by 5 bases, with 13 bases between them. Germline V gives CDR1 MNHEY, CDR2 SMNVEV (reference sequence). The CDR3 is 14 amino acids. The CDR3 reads CASSLSQGTNEQYF. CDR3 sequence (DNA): TGTGCCAGCAGTTTAAGCCAGGGGACCAACGAGCAGTACTTC.

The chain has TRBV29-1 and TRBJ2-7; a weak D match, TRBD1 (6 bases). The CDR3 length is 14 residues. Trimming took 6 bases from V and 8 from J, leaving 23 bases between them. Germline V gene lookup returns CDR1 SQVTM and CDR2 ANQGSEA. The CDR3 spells CSVQGRQAHAKQYF. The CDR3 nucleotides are TGCAGCGTCCAGGGCCGACAGGCACACGCCAAGCAGTACTTC.

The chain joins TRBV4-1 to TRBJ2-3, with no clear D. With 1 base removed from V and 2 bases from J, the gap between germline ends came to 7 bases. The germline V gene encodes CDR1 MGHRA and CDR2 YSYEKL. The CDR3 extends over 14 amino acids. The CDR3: CASSQVLITDTQYF. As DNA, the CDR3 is TGCGCCAGCAGCCAAGTACTAATCACAGATACGCAGTATTTT.

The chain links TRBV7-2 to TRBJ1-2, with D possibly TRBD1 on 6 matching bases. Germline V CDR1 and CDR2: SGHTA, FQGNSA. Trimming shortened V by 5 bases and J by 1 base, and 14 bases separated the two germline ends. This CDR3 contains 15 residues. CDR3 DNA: TGTGCCAGCAGCCAAAGGACAGCGATTAACTATGGCTACACCTTC. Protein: CASSQRTAINYGYTF. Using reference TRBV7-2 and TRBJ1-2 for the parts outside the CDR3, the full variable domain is GAGVSQSPSNKVTEKGKDVELRCDPISGHTALYWYRQSLGQGLEFLIYFQGNSAPDKSGLPSDRFSAERTGGSVSTLTIQRTQQEDSAVYLCASSQRTAINYGYTFGSGTRLTVV.